This T cell receptor (beta chain) was sequenced for a study of shared clonotypes between healthy human individuals. The method was immunoSEQ multiplex PCR; TCRdb's version includes in-frame clones alone and lacks a portion of them. The repertoire includes 1 million to 1.2 million clones, roughly 80% of them detected once, and almost 0.9% sits in the top ten. Trimming removed 4 bases at V and 7 bases at J, with 7 bases between. From germline, CDR1 is SQVTM and CDR2 ANQGSEA. The CDR3 sequence is 11 residues long. The chain joins TRBV29-1 to TRBJ1-4; unclear D gene. The source material was memory CD4+ T cells from PBMCs. Subset reported: CD45RA-negative fraction. This clonotype originated in a man aged 18 to 35 in good health. Some clones in this sample may be carry-over from other donors' samples. The CDR3 sequence is CSVAVAEKLFF. The CDR3 nucleotides read TGCAGCGTTGCCGTGGCTGAAAAACTGTTTTTT.